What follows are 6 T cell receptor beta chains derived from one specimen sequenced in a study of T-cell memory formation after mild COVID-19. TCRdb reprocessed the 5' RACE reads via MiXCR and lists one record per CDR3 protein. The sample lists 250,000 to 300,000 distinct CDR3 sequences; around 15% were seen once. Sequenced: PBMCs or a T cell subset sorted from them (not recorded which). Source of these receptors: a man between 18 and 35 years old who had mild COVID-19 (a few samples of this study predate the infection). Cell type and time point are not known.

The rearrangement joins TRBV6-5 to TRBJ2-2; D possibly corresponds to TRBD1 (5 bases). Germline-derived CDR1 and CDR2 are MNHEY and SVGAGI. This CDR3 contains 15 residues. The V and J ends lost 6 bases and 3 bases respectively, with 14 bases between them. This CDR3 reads CASRTAGFDTGELFF. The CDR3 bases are TGTGCCAGCAGAACAGCAGGGTTCGACACCGGGGAGCTGTTTTTT.

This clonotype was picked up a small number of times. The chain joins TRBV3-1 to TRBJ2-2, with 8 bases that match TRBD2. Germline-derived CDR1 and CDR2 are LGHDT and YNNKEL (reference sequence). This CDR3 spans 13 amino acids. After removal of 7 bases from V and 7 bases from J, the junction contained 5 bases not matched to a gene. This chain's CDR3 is CASITSGGGELFF. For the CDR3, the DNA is TGTGCCAGCATTACTAGCGGTGGCGGGGAGCTGTTTTTT.

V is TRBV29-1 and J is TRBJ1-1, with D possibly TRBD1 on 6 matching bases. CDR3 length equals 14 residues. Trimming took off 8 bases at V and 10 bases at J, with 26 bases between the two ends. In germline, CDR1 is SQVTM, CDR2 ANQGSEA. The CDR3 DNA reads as TGCAGCTCCACTCCAGGACAGCTATCGAATGGAGCTTTCTTT. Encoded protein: CSSTPGQLSNGAFF.

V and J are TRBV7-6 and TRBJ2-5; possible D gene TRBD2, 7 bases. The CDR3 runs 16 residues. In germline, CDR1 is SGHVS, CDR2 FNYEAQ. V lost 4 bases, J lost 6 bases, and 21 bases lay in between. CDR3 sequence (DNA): TGTGCCAGCAGCTGGAGGGGGGGGGGCCTCGTAAAGACCCAGTACTTC. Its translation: CASSWRGGGLVKTQYF.

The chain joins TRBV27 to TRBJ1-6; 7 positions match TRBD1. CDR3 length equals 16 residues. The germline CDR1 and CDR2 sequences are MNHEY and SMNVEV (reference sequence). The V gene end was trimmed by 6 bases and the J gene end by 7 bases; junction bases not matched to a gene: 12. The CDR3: CASSFSWGDSNSPLHF. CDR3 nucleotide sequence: TGTGCCAGCAGCTTTAGCTGGGGGGACAGCAATTCACCCCTCCACTTT.

This CDR3 reads CASSVLGGRNEQFF. The CDR3 DNA follows: TGTGCCAGCAGCGTTCTGGGGGGGAGGAATGAGCAGTTCTTC. The chain carries TRBV9 and TRBJ2-1, with 7 bases that match TRBD2. CDR3 length: 14 residues. The germline V gene has CDR1 SGDLS and CDR2 YYNGEE. Losses at the gene ends were 2 bases for V and 7 bases for J; bases not matched to a gene: 6.